The T cell receptor beta chain under discussion was sequenced for a study of tumor-infiltrating lymphocytes in primary liver carcinoma (dated by TCRdb to the late 2010s). At the level of the whole study: Of the five patients (three men and two women, aged 30 to 69 years), four had hepatocellular carcinoma and one had combined HCC and intrahepatic cholangiocarcinoma. The five patients had tumors of stage T1-T3 N0M0, with maximum diameters ranging from roughly 4.2 to 10 cm. Across five regions of each liver tumor, along with adjacent normal tissue and blood, the study brought together TCRbeta repertoire sequencing, expression microarrays and whole-exome sequencing. Each sample produced roughly 3.5 to 7.13 million productive TCRbeta reads, and read depth showed no significant difference between tissue types. Technical replicate repertoires showed high reproducibility, with mean shared-clone rates about 0.91 and correlation coefficients above 0.95. To link TCRbeta repertoire diversity to the local molecular phenotype, the 25 to 30 tumor region samples were profiled with Agilent mRNA microarrays. A total of about 35 specimens from 5 patients underwent TCRbeta repertoire sequencing, comprising 25 or so tumor regions, 5 adjacent noncancerous liver tissues and 5 peripheral blood samples.

Via the germline V gene, CDR1 is SGHAT and CDR2 FQNNGV. The CDR3 has 13 amino acids, counting the end cysteine and phenylalanine. Only the CDR3 portion is preserved as DNA: 39 bases, with reading frame beginning at the first base. Remarks on this clonotype: Its antigen specificity is not known. An end of the junction differs from the germline gene, which may be a read error.

A constant-region primer and ProtoScript II reverse transcriptase were used to reverse-transcribe TCRbeta-specific cDNA from about 0.55 ug total RNA. The TCRbeta libraries were prepared through three rounds of nested multiplex PCR following a slightly modified ARM-PCR procedure. Each of the first two PCR rounds ran for nine to eleven cycles and used multiplex TRBV1-TRBV30 forward primers together with a Cbeta reverse primer. Sample barcodes and Illumina adapters were added in a final 25-cycle PCR with Deep VentR polymerase. Before sequencing, amplicons of 200-500 bp were gel-purified using a QIAquick gel extraction kit. The TCRbeta amplicons were sequenced with 250-bp paired-end reads on an Illumina HiSeq 2500. For the original study's pipeline: To recover full CDR3 sequences, reads were quality-trimmed using Trimmomatic v0.33 and paired reads were then merged using FLASH v1.2.11. V, D and J germline segments were assigned to the rearranged TCRbeta sequences using MiGEC v1.2.1b. Clonotype statistics and Shannon-Wiener diversity indices were computed with VDJtools v1.0.0. To cut down on sampling bias, every analysis after diversity analysis relied on just the 250 most abundant clonotypes from each sample. TCRdb applied fastp at Q25 and MiXCR to the public reads, then kept only in-frame beta chains. Each CDR3 protein appears once, grouped with its most common genes and DNA. Here the V and J calls rest on TCRdb's processing, not on the authors' analysis. Present in this sample are 95,000 to 100,000 distinct CDR3 sequences, about 63% of which were seen just once. The ten largest clones capture around 12% of the sample.

Without any cell sorting, total RNA and DNA were extracted together from around 20-30 mg of bulk tissue using the AllPrep DNA/RNA mini kit. Between late 2015 and 2016, several patients in China with histopathologically diagnosed primary liver carcinoma had surgical resection. Chronic HBV infection was present in the patients, and the patients were treatment-naive at sampling. Each tumor was sampled at five spatially separated regions: the tumor centre plus the superior, inferior, left-lateral and right-lateral poles. Histology showed that every tumor sample contained more than 80% viable tumor cells. Each fresh piece of tumor and adjacent tissue was cut in two, with one half stored in RNAlater at -80 degrees C and the other half sent for histology. Beyond this particular receptor, the publication reports: Repertoire overlap was higher between tumor regions (mean approximately 36%) than tumor-adjacent (approximately 17%) or tumor-blood (roughly 14%) pairs, consistent with antigen-driven expansion. Because only the TCR beta chain was sequenced and unpaired alpha chains were not captured, true repertoire diversity is likely underestimated. Since the samples were bulk and unsorted, there was no way to compare CD4+ and CD8+ T cell repertoires. Only a few patients were included in the study, and the authors note that the findings should be validated in a larger study. Just about 7.5-25% of top clones turned up in all five regions of a tumor, which suggests spatial heterogeneity among tumor-infiltrating T cells. Compared with blood, tumors had a significantly larger share of the repertoire taken up by the top 250 clones (p = 0.039).

The receptor's source is an older woman with primary liver carcinoma and hepatitis B virus infection. Sequences were obtained from liver tumor tissue from sampling region 2. Interpreted using the paper, the cell subset or site label stands for: tumor region T2, inferior pole. The V and J genes are TRBV11-2 and TRBJ2-5; the D call could be TRBD1 or TRBD2, with each sharing 5 bases. The CDR3 here reads CASSIESMGAQYF. The nucleotide sequence is TGTGCCAGCAGCATAGAATCCATGGGGGCCCAGTACTTC. Here the CDR3 is joined to the reference TRBV11-2 and TRBJ2-5 genes, and the full variable domain is: EAGVAQSPRYKIIEKRQSVAFWCNPISGHATLYWYQQILGQGPKLLIQFQNNGVVDDSQLPKDRFSAERLKGVDSTLKIQPAKLEDSAVYLCASSIESMGAQYFGPGTRLLVL.